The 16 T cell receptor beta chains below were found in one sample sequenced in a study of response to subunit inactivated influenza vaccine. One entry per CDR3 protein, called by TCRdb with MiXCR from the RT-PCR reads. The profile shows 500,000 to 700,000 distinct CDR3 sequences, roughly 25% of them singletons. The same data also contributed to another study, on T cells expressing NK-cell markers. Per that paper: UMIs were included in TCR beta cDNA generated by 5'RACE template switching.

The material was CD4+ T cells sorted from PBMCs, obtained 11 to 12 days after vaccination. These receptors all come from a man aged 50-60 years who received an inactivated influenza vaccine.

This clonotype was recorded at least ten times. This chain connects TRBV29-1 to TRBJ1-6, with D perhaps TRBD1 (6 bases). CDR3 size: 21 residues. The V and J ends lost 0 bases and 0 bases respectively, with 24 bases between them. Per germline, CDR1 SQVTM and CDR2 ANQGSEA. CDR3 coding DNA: TGCAGCGTTGAAGACCCGATGACGGGGGGCTTTAATAGCTCCTATAATTCACCCCTCCACTTT. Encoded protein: CSVEDPMTGGFNSSYNSPLHF.

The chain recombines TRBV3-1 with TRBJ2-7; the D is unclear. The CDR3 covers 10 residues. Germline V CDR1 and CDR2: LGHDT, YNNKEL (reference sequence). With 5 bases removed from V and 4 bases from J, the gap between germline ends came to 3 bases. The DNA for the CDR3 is TGTGCCAGCAGCAAATACGAGCAGTACTTC. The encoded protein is CASSKYEQYF.

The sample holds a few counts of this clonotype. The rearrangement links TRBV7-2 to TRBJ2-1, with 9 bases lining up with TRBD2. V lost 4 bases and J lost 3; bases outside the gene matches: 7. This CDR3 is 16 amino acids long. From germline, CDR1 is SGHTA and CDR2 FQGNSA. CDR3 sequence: CASSSPSGNIYNEQFF. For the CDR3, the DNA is TGTGCCAGCAGCTCCCCTAGCGGGAATATCTACAATGAGCAGTTCTTC.

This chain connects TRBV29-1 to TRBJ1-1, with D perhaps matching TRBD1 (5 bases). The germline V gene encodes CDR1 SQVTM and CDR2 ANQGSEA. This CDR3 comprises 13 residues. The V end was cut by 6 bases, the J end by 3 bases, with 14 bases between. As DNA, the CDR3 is TGCAGCGTCAGGGCCCCGCAGGACACTGAAGCTTTCTTT. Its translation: CSVRAPQDTEAFF.

DNA for the CDR3: TGTGCCATCAGTGGGGGGCAGGGTGAGCAGTTCTTC. Encoded protein: CAISGGQGEQFF. The chain employs TRBV10-3 and TRBJ2-1; D perhaps matches TRBD1 (6 bases). Germline-derived CDR1 and CDR2 are ENHRY and SYGVKD. The ends were cut back, 4 bases at V and 9 bases at J, with 10 bases in the middle. The CDR3 extends over 12 amino acids.

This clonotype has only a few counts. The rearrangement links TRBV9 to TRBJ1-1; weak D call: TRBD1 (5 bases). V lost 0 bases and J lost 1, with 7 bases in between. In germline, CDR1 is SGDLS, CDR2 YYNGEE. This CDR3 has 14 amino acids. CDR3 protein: CASSVGDGNTEAFF. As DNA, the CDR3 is TGTGCCAGCAGCGTAGGGGACGGGAACACTGAAGCTTTCTTT.

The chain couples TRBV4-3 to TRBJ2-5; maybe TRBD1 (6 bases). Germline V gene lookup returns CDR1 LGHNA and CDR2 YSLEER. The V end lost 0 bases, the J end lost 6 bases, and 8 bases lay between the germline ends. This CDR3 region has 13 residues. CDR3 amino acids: CASSQEQGKTQYF. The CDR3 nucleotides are TGCGCCAGCAGCCAAGAACAGGGAAAGACCCAGTACTTC.

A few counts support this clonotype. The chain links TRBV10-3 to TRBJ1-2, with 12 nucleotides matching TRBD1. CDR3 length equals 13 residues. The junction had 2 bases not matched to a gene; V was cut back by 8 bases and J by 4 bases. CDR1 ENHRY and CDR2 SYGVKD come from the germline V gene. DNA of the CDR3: TGTGCCATCCAGGGACAGGGGGCCTATGGCTACACCTTC. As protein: CAIQGQGAYGYTF.

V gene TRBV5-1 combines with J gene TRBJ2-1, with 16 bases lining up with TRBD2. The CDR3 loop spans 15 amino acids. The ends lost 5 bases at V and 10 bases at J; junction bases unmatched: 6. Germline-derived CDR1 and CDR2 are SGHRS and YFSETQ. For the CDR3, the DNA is TGCGCCAGCAGTCCCGGGACTAGCGGGGGGGGAGAGCAGTTCTTC. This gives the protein CASSPGTSGGGEQFF.

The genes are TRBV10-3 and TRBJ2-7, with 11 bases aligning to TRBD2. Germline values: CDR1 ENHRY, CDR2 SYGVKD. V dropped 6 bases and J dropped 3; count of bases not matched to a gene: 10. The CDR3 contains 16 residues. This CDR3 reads CAIRGTSGPLGYEQYF. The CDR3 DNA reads TGTGCCATCAGAGGGACTAGCGGCCCCCTAGGCTACGAGCAGTACTTC.

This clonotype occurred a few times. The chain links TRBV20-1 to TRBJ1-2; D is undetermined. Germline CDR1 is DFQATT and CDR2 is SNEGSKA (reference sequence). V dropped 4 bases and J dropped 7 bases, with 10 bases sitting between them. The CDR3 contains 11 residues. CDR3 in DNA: TGCAGTGCTACTGACGGATCTGGCTACACCTTC. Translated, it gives CSATDGSGYTF.

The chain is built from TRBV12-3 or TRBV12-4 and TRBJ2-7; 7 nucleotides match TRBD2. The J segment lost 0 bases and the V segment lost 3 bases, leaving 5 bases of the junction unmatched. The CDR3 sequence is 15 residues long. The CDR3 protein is CASSFERGASYEQYF. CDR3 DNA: TGTGCCAGCAGTTTCGAGCGGGGAGCCTCCTACGAGCAGTACTTC.

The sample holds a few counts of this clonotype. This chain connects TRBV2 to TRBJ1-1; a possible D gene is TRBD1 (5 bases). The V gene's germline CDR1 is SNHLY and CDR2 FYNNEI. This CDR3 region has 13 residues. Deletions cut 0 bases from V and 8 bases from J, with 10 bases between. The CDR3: CASSEAQGSEAFF. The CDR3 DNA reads TGTGCCAGCAGTGAAGCGCAGGGCAGCGAAGCTTTCTTT.

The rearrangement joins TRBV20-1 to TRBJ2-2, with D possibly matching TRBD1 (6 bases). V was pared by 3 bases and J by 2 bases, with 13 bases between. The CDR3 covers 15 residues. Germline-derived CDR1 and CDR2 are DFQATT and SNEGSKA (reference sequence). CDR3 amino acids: CSASMTGANTGELFF. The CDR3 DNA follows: TGCAGTGCTAGTATGACAGGCGCTAACACCGGGGAGCTGTTTTTT.

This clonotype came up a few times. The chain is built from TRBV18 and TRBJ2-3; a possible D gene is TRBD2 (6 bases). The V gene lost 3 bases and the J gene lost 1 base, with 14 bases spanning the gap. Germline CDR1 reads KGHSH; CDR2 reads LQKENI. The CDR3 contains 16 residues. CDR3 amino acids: CASSPDIAAGTDTQYF. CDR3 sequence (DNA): TGTGCCAGCTCACCTGATATAGCGGCAGGCACAGATACGCAGTATTTT.

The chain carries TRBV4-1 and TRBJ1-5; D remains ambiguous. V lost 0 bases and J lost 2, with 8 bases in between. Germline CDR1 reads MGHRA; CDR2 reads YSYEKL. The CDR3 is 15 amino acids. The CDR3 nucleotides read TGCGCCAGCAGCCAAGACCCCGCTGGCAATCAGCCCCAGCATTTT. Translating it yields CASSQDPAGNQPQHF.